The rows below give T cell receptor beta chains drawn from one sample of a study of blood T cell repertoires in COVID-19. TCRdb's table, derived via immunoSEQ multiplex PCR, lists solely in-frame clones and lacks some. The table has about 160,000 clones, about four fifths seen once; the top ten hold about 14%. The sequenced material came from peripheral blood. These receptors were taken from a woman of 80 years or more with acute or convalescent COVID-19. Each CDR3 is given with its conserved first and last residue. D genes are given only for firm matches. Clone size, where shown, is once, few, many, or a class for clones that have expanded.

j_gene: TRBJ2-6
v_gene: TRBV14
abundance: NA
d_gene: NA
CDR3nt: TGTGCCAGCAGCCAAGGAGCGGGCCTGGAGGCCAACGTCCTGACTTTC
CDR3aa: CASSQGAGLEANVLTF

j_gene: TRBJ2-1
v_gene: TRBV11-3
abundance: NA
d_gene: TRBD2
CDR3nt: TGTGCCAGCAGCTTAGAACTAGCGGGCAACAATGAGCAGTTCTTC
CDR3aa: CASSLELAGNNEQFF

j_gene: TRBJ1-1
v_gene: TRBV7-3
abundance: NA
d_gene: NA
CDR3nt: TGTGCCAGCAGCACACGGGTGAACACTGAAGCTTTCTTT
CDR3aa: CASSTRVNTEAFF

j_gene: TRBJ2-2
v_gene: TRBV7-9
abundance: NA
d_gene: TRBD2
CDR3nt: TGTGCCAGCAGCTGGGGACTAGCGGTGCCCACCGGGGAGCTGTTTTTT
CDR3aa: CASSWGLAVPTGELFF

j_gene: TRBJ1-1
v_gene: TRBV19
abundance: NA
d_gene: TRBD1
CDR3nt: TGTGCCAGTAGTATAGATCTAGCGGGACAGCGAACAACTGAAGCTTTCTTT
CDR3aa: CASSIDLAGQRTTEAFF

j_gene: TRBJ2-3
v_gene: TRBV3-1/TRBV3-2
abundance: NA
d_gene: NA
CDR3nt: TGTGCCAGCAGCCAAGATCCAGGCCGCCAGGATACGCAGTATTTT
CDR3aa: CASSQDPGRQDTQYF

j_gene: TRBJ1-5
v_gene: TRBV20-1
abundance: NA
d_gene: NA
CDR3nt: TGCAGTGCTAGTGACCCCAGGGGTGGCAATCAGCCCCAGCATTTT
CDR3aa: CSASDPRGGNQPQHF

j_gene: TRBJ1-1
v_gene: TRBV3-1/TRBV3-2
abundance: NA
d_gene: TRBD1
CDR3nt: TGTGCCAGCAGGCGACAGGGAGGTGAAGCTTTCTTT
CDR3aa: CASRRQGGEAFF

j_gene: TRBJ1-4
v_gene: TRBV18
abundance: NA
d_gene: TRBD1
CDR3nt: TGTGCCAGCTCAGCAATCCATGGACAGGCTCTGTTTTTT
CDR3aa: CASSAIHGQALFF

j_gene: TRBJ2-7
v_gene: TRBV27
abundance: NA
d_gene: NA
CDR3nt: TGTGCCAGCAGTTTCTACGGGGGAACCTACGAGCAGTACTTC
CDR3aa: CASSFYGGTYEQYF

j_gene: TRBJ1-5
v_gene: TRBV28
abundance: NA
d_gene: TRBD1
CDR3nt: TGTGCCAGCAGCCCGACAGGGCCACAGAATCAGCCCCAGCATTTT
CDR3aa: CASSPTGPQNQPQHF

j_gene: TRBJ2-7
v_gene: TRBV9
abundance: few
d_gene: TRBD2
CDR3nt: TGTGCCAGCAGCGTAGGGATAGCGGGCGAGCAGTACTTC
CDR3aa: CASSVGIAGEQYF

j_gene: TRBJ1-6
v_gene: TRBV6-5
abundance: NA
d_gene: TRBD1
CDR3nt: TGTGCCGGTCAGGAGACAGGGAATTCACCCCTCCACTTT
CDR3aa: CAGQETGNSPLHF

j_gene: TRBJ2-5
v_gene: TRBV18
abundance: NA
d_gene: TRBD2
CDR3nt: TGTGCCAGCTCCCAATTGACCGGGACTAGGAGGAGGACCCAGTACTTC
CDR3aa: CASSQLTGTRRRTQYF

j_gene: TRBJ2-1
v_gene: TRBV10-2
abundance: NA
d_gene: NA
CDR3nt: TGCGCCAGCAGTGGGGTACCGGGTGGGGCACTATACAAGCAGTTCTTC
CDR3aa: CASSGVPGGALYKQFF

j_gene: TRBJ2-2
v_gene: TRBV2
abundance: few
d_gene: TRBD1
CDR3nt: TGTGCCAGCAGATCGCAGGGGGCTCGTACCGGGGAGCTGTTTTTT
CDR3aa: CASRSQGARTGELFF

j_gene: TRBJ2-7
v_gene: TRBV2
abundance: NA
d_gene: TRBD2
CDR3nt: TGTGCCAGTCGACTAGCGCAACCTTCCTACGAGCAGTACTTC
CDR3aa: CASRLAQPSYEQYF

j_gene: TRBJ2-2
v_gene: TRBV4-1
abundance: NA
d_gene: TRBD2
CDR3nt: TGCGCCAGCAGCCGACAACGGGGACTAGGGGCGAACACCGGGGAGCTGTTTTTT
CDR3aa: CASSRQRGLGANTGELFF

j_gene: TRBJ1-3
v_gene: TRBV7-9
abundance: few
d_gene: NA
CDR3nt: TGTGCCAGCAGCCCCAGTTGGAGCTCTGGAAACACCATATATTTT
CDR3aa: CASSPSWSSGNTIYF

j_gene: TRBJ1-2
v_gene: TRBV20-1
abundance: NA
d_gene: TRBD1
CDR3nt: TGCAGTGCTGGGGAGACAGGGCCATCCTTC
CDR3aa: CSAGETGPSF

j_gene: TRBJ1-4
v_gene: TRBV11-2
abundance: NA
d_gene: NA
CDR3nt: TGTGCCAGCAGCCGCCGGCCGCGGGGGGATGAAAAACTGTTTTTT
CDR3aa: CASSRRPRGDEKLFF

j_gene: TRBJ1-5
v_gene: TRBV30
abundance: NA
d_gene: NA
CDR3nt: TGTGCCTGGAGTAAAGGGAGGCCCCAGCATTTT
CDR3aa: CAWSKGRPQHF

j_gene: TRBJ2-3
v_gene: TRBV18
abundance: NA
d_gene: TRBD2
CDR3nt: TGTGCCAGCTCACCACCCTTCCGGACTAGCGACCATACGCAGTATTTT
CDR3aa: CASSPPFRTSDHTQYF

j_gene: TRBJ1-1
v_gene: TRBV5-3
abundance: NA
d_gene: NA
CDR3nt: TGTGCCAGAAGCTTTCGACAGCAGAACACTGAAGCTTTCTTT
CDR3aa: CARSFRQQNTEAFF

j_gene: TRBJ2-7
v_gene: TRBV2
abundance: NA
d_gene: NA
CDR3nt: TGTGCCAGCAGCACAGGACTACTAAGGGGGCAGTACTTC
CDR3aa: CASSTGLLRGQYF

j_gene: TRBJ2-5
v_gene: TRBV7-9
abundance: NA
d_gene: NA
CDR3nt: TGTGCCAGCAGCCTCGTAGAGGGCGAGACCCAGTACTTC
CDR3aa: CASSLVEGETQYF

j_gene: TRBJ2-5
v_gene: TRBV5-1
abundance: NA
d_gene: NA
CDR3nt: TGCGCCAGCAGCTTGTTGGCGGGGACCCAGTACTTC
CDR3aa: CASSLLAGTQYF

j_gene: TRBJ2-1
v_gene: TRBV7-3
abundance: once
d_gene: TRBD2
CDR3nt: TGTGCCAGCAGCCCCCGGACTAGCGGGATCCCAAGTAGTGAGCAGTTCTTC
CDR3aa: CASSPRTSGIPSSEQFF

j_gene: TRBJ1-1
v_gene: TRBV4-1
abundance: NA
d_gene: NA
CDR3nt: TGCGCCAGCAGCCAAGATAGGCCGGTCCGGACAGTTAAAAAAGCTTTCTTT
CDR3aa: CASSQDRPVRTVKKAFF

j_gene: TRBJ1-2
v_gene: TRBV18
abundance: NA
d_gene: NA
CDR3nt: TGTGCCAGCTCACCAGGACTACAGAACTATGGCTACACCTTC
CDR3aa: CASSPGLQNYGYTF

j_gene: TRBJ2-7
v_gene: TRBV5-6
abundance: NA
d_gene: TRBD1
CDR3nt: TGTGCCAGCAGCGGAGGGACAGGGGTTCGCGAGCAGTACTTC
CDR3aa: CASSGGTGVREQYF

j_gene: TRBJ1-3
v_gene: TRBV15
abundance: NA
d_gene: NA
CDR3nt: TGTGCCACCAGCATAGGGGAGGCTGGAAACACCATATATTTT
CDR3aa: CATSIGEAGNTIYF

j_gene: TRBJ1-2
v_gene: TRBV27
abundance: NA
d_gene: TRBD1
CDR3nt: TGTGCCAGCAGTCCTTTGACCGGGACAGGGGGGTTTGGCTACACCTTC
CDR3aa: CASSPLTGTGGFGYTF

j_gene: TRBJ1-3
v_gene: TRBV28
abundance: NA
d_gene: NA
CDR3nt: TGTGCCAGCACCCAGACAGGTGCGGGAAACACCATATATTTT
CDR3aa: CASTQTGAGNTIYF

j_gene: TRBJ1-3
v_gene: TRBV2
abundance: NA
d_gene: NA
CDR3nt: TGTGCCAGCAGTCGGGAAGGCTCTGGAAACACCATATATTTT
CDR3aa: CASSREGSGNTIYF

j_gene: TRBJ2-5
v_gene: TRBV11-2
abundance: NA
d_gene: NA
CDR3nt: TGTGCCAGCGGCAAATCCGGGATTCAAGAGACCCAGTACTTC
CDR3aa: CASGKSGIQETQYF

j_gene: TRBJ2-3
v_gene: TRBV19
abundance: NA
d_gene: TRBD1
CDR3nt: TGTGCCAGTATACAAACAGGGGGTTCAGATACGCAGTATTTT
CDR3aa: CASIQTGGSDTQYF

j_gene: TRBJ1-4
v_gene: TRBV30
abundance: NA
d_gene: TRBD1
CDR3nt: TGTGCCTCTACGACAGGGGGCTTATCAACTAATGAAAAACTGTTTTTT
CDR3aa: CASTTGGLSTNEKLFF

j_gene: TRBJ1-6
v_gene: TRBV19
abundance: few
d_gene: NA
CDR3nt: TGTGCCAGCTGCACGACGACAGGAATAAATTCACCCCTCCACTTT
CDR3aa: CASCTTTGINSPLHF

j_gene: TRBJ2-2
v_gene: TRBV5-4
abundance: NA
d_gene: NA
CDR3nt: TGTGCCAGCAGCTTGGGGGGGCTGAGCACCGGGGAGCTGTTTTTT
CDR3aa: CASSLGGLSTGELFF

j_gene: TRBJ1-1
v_gene: TRBV2
abundance: few
d_gene: TRBD1
CDR3nt: TGTGCCAGCAGATATCCTGGGACAGGGTATGACACTGAAGCTTTCTTT
CDR3aa: CASRYPGTGYDTEAFF

j_gene: TRBJ1-2
v_gene: TRBV6-5
abundance: NA
d_gene: NA
CDR3nt: TGTGCCAGCAGAGCCGGTCGGGGCTACACCTTC
CDR3aa: CASRAGRGYTF

j_gene: TRBJ1-6
v_gene: TRBV5-6
abundance: NA
d_gene: TRBD1
CDR3nt: TGTGCCAGCAGCCCGAGGACAGGAACTTTTAATTCACCCCTCCACTTT
CDR3aa: CASSPRTGTFNSPLHF

j_gene: TRBJ1-2
v_gene: TRBV6-5
abundance: NA
d_gene: TRBD1
CDR3nt: TGTGCCAGCAGCTACCCTTCGACAGGGGAAGATGGCTACACCTTC
CDR3aa: CASSYPSTGEDGYTF

j_gene: TRBJ1-1
v_gene: TRBV30
abundance: NA
d_gene: NA
CDR3nt: TGTGCCTGGAGCCAACCGCGGGCTAACACTGAAGCTTTCTTT
CDR3aa: CAWSQPRANTEAFF

j_gene: TRBJ1-2
v_gene: TRBV27
abundance: NA
d_gene: NA
CDR3nt: TGTGCCAGCAGTTCCTACGGGACTTTAGGCGGCTACACCTTC
CDR3aa: CASSSYGTLGGYTF

j_gene: TRBJ1-2
v_gene: TRBV28
abundance: once
d_gene: NA
CDR3nt: TGTGCCTCCTACGGGGGAGGGGAAGACTATGGCTACACCTTC
CDR3aa: CASYGGGEDYGYTF

j_gene: TRBJ1-5
v_gene: TRBV4-1
abundance: NA
d_gene: TRBD1
CDR3nt: TGCGCCAGCAGCCAAGGCCAGGGGGCCGGTCAGCCCCAGCATTTT
CDR3aa: CASSQGQGAGQPQHF

j_gene: TRBJ1-1
v_gene: TRBV18
abundance: NA
d_gene: NA
CDR3nt: TGTGCCAGCTCACCTTTTACGGGGGAAGGGAACACTGAAGCTTTCTTT
CDR3aa: CASSPFTGEGNTEAFF

j_gene: TRBJ2-1
v_gene: TRBV14
abundance: once
d_gene: NA
CDR3nt: TGTGCCAGCAGCCACCGGACAGCCTACAATGAGCAGTTCTTC
CDR3aa: CASSHRTAYNEQFF

j_gene: TRBJ1-2
v_gene: TRBV7-3
abundance: NA
d_gene: NA
CDR3nt: TGTGCCAGCAGCTTAACGGGAGGCCGGGGTAGCTATGGCTACACCTTC
CDR3aa: CASSLTGGRGSYGYTF